Below are 30 T cell receptor beta chains sequenced from a single sample in a study of blood T cell repertoires in COVID-19 (dated by TCRdb to 2019 to 2021). The library was produced with the immunoSEQ multiplex PCR assay. TCRdb holds this immuneACCESS table with in-frame rearrangements only. Some clones are missing; in checked studies, unresolved V genes explain under half, and the rest has no known cause. A total of under 250,000 clones appear in this sample, 80% to 85% of them only once. Of the sample, around 4.4% is held by the ten largest clones. The sample consisted of peripheral blood. These receptors originate from a man aged 45-60 years with active or convalescent COVID-19.

The chain uses TRBV7-8 and TRBJ2-7; TRBD2 aligns across 11 bases. V lost 5 bases, J lost 3 bases, and 6 bases stayed unmatched. The CDR3 totals 15 residues. Germline lookup yields CDR1 SGHVS and CDR2 FQNEAQ. CDR3 in DNA: TGTGCCAGCAGCACCCGAGGACTAGCGGGCTACGAGCAGTACTTC. It is translated as CASSTRGLAGYEQYF.

The V and J genes are TRBV7-2 and TRBJ2-1; 8 bases match TRBD2. This CDR3 has 16 residues. J gave up 2 bases and V 5 bases, and 8 bases lay outside the gene matches. In germline, CDR1 is SGHTA, CDR2 FQGNSA. The CDR3 nucleotides are TGTGCCAGCAGCCTGGGTGTAGCGGGGCCCTACAATGAGCAGTTCTTC. It specifies CASSLGVAGPYNEQFF. Based on the CDR3 plus reference TRBV7-2 and TRBJ2-1, the full variable domain is GAGVSQSPSNKVTEKGKDVELRCDPISGHTALYWYRQSLGQGLEFLIYFQGNSAPDKSGLPSDRFSAERTGGSVSTLTIQRTQQEDSAVYLCASSLGVAGPYNEQFFGPGTRLTVL.

The rearrangement links TRBV6-5 to TRBJ1-1; 8 bases agree with TRBD1. In germline, CDR1 is MNHEY, CDR2 SVGAGI. There are 14 residues in the CDR3. V lost 7 bases to trimming and J lost 3 bases; unmatched junction nucleotides: 7. CDR3 region: CASKDRVHDTEAFF. The DNA of the CDR3 is TGTGCCAGCAAGGACAGGGTACATGACACTGAAGCTTTCTTT.

V is TRBV6-2 or TRBV6-3 and J is TRBJ2-3; no clear D. V lost 0 bases, J lost 2 bases, and 12 bases lay in between. Germline loops: CDR1 MNHEY, CDR2 SVGEGT. This CDR3 is built from 16 residues. CDR3 bases: TGTGCCAGCAGTTACTCGACAATATTAGTCACAGATACGCAGTATTTT. This sequence encodes CASSYSTILVTDTQYF.

This clone was recorded a few times. V usage is TRBV7-9 and J usage is TRBJ2-2; TRBD2 aligns across 14 bases. Germline-derived CDR1 and CDR2 are SEHNR and FQNEAQ (reference sequence). This CDR3 spans 17 amino acids. Trimming cost V 5 bases and J 4 bases; bases outside gene matches: 6. The CDR3 here is CASSRTSGGSRTGELFF. The CDR3 nucleotides are TGTGCCAGCAGCCGGACTAGCGGGGGGAGTCGCACCGGGGAGCTGTTTTTT. Looking up the rest from reference TRBV7-9 and TRBJ2-2 gives the full variable domain: DTGVSQNPRHKITKRGQNVTFRCDPISEHNRLYWYRQTLGQGPEFLTYFQNEAQLEKSRLLSDRFSAERPKGSFSTLEIQRTEQGDSAMYLCASSRTSGGSRTGELFFGEGSRLTVL.

This clone was found once. The DNA for the CDR3 is TGTGCCAGCAGCACGAAGGACAGGGATGGCGAGCAGTACTTC. Its translation: CASSTKDRDGEQYF. The chain combines TRBV7-9 with TRBJ2-7; 8 bases map to TRBD1. J was trimmed by 6 bases and V by 5 bases; bases with no gene match: 9. Germline CDR1 and CDR2: SEHNR and FQNEAQ (reference sequence). This CDR3 comprises 14 residues. The full variable domain, rest sourced from reference TRBV7-9 and TRBJ2-7, is DTGVSQNPRHKITKRGQNVTFRCDPISEHNRLYWYRQTLGQGPEFLTYFQNEAQLEKSRLLSDRFSAERPKGSFSTLEIQRTEQGDSAMYLCASSTKDRDGEQYFGPGTRLTVT.

This rearrangement joins TRBV7-2 to TRBJ2-1; possible D gene TRBD2, 6 bases. CDR1 is SGHTA, CDR2 FQGNSA, per germline. Trimming stripped 4 bases from V and 4 bases from J, with 17 bases between. This CDR3 is built from 16 residues. The DNA of the CDR3 is TGTGCCAGCAGCTCCCCCCCAGGCGGGGTTTACAATGAGCAGTTCTTC. It is translated as CASSSPPGGVYNEQFF. Supplemented by reference TRBV7-2 and TRBJ2-1, the full variable domain reads GAGVSQSPSNKVTEKGKDVELRCDPISGHTALYWYRQSLGQGLEFLIYFQGNSAPDKSGLPSDRFSAERTGGSVSTLTIQRTQQEDSAVYLCASSSPPGGVYNEQFFGPGTRLTVL.

This rearrangement joins TRBV11-2 to TRBJ1-1; D is unresolved. Germline CDR1 and CDR2: SGHAT and FQNNGV. The CDR3 is 14 amino acids. V was trimmed by 2 bases and J by 3 bases, leaving 10 bases between them. In DNA, the CDR3 is TGTGCCAGCAGCTTATCCGGGAGGTACACTGAAGCTTTCTTT. Translating gives CASSLSGRYTEAFF.

This chain links TRBV28 with TRBJ2-4, with D possibly matching TRBD1 (6 bases). V dropped 5 bases and J dropped 12 bases, with 14 bases sitting between them. In germline, CDR1 is MDHEN, CDR2 SYDVKM. This CDR3 contains 12 residues. As DNA, the CDR3 is TGTGCCAGCAGTCCTTACAGGGTTGGTCAGTACTTC. Its translation: CASSPYRVGQYF.

This clone was seen only once. J is TRBJ2-2 and V is TRBV27; a possible D gene is TRBD1 (5 bases). Germline V gene data show CDR1 as MNHEY and CDR2 as SMNVEV (reference sequence). CDR3 length equals 16 residues. V lost 3 bases and J 2 bases, leaving 13 bases between the germline ends. The chain's CDR3 is CASSFSSRANTGELFF. DNA of the CDR3: TGTGCCAGCAGTTTCTCGAGCAGGGCTAACACCGGGGAGCTGTTTTTT.

The V and J genes are TRBV6-5 and TRBJ2-5, with D possibly being TRBD2 (7 bases). Per germline, CDR1 MNHEY and CDR2 SVGAGI. V lost 6 bases to trimming and J lost 2 bases, with 16 bases between them. The CDR3 runs to 15 residues. The CDR3 loop is CASRQGTGGQETQYF. In nucleotides, the CDR3 is TGTGCCAGCAGGCAGGGGACGGGGGGACAAGAGACCCAGTACTTC.

DNA of the CDR3: TGTGCCAGCAGCCCCTTGGCGGGGCGGAAGGGTGAAGCTTTCTTT. Protein sequence: CASSPLAGRKGEAFF. J is TRBJ1-1 and V is TRBV7-8; possible D gene TRBD1, 5 bases. Germline V gives CDR1 SGHVS, CDR2 FQNEAQ. The CDR3 totals 15 residues. The germline V and J ends were trimmed by 5 bases and 7 bases, with 20 bases remaining between them.

The rearrangement uses TRBV29-1 and TRBJ1-2, with TRBD1 matching 7 bases. CDR1 is SQVTM and CDR2 is ANQGSEA in the germline V gene. The CDR3 has 11 residues. Losses at the gene ends were 7 bases for V and 4 bases for J; bases not matched to a gene: 3. CDR3 nucleotides: TGCAGCGGGACAGGACCCTATGGCTACACCTTC. It yields the protein CSGTGPYGYTF.

The gene calls are TRBV6-2 or TRBV6-3 and TRBJ1-5, with D maybe TRBD1 (6 bases). The length of the CDR3 is 18 residues. V was trimmed by 0 bases and J by 2 bases, leaving 17 bases between them. CDR1 and CDR2 from the germline V gene are MNHEY and SVGEGT. The CDR3 loop reads CASSYSTSGGSGNQPQHF. For the CDR3, the DNA is TGTGCCAGCAGTTACTCGACCTCGGGGGGCTCGGGCAATCAGCCCCAGCATTTT.

This chain joins TRBV27 and TRBJ2-1; possibly TRBD2 for D (5 bases). Per germline, CDR1 MNHEY and CDR2 SMNVEV (reference sequence). The CDR3 extends over 13 amino acids. V lost 4 bases to trimming and J lost 7 bases, with 11 bases between them. In DNA form, the CDR3 reads TGTGCCAGCAGTTGGTGGGAGTCGAATGAGCAGTTCTTC. Its protein is CASSWWESNEQFF.

The V call is TRBV4-2, the J call TRBJ2-3, with 7 bases lining up with TRBD1. The germline gives CDR1 LGHNA, CDR2 YNFKEQ. With V trimmed by 2 bases and J by 0 bases, 11 bases remained unmatched. The CDR3 length is 18 residues. CDR3 residues: CASSQFSGTDSSTDTQYF. CDR3 in DNA: TGTGCCAGCAGCCAATTTTCCGGGACAGATTCTAGCACAGATACGCAGTATTTT.

This clone has a single count. The rearrangement uses TRBV11-3 and TRBJ2-1; TRBD1 agrees at 11 bases. The CDR3 has 14 residues. V shed 5 bases, J shed 5 bases, and the junction held 2 bases outside the gene matches. The germline V gene encodes CDR1 SGHNT and CDR2 YENEEA. Here the CDR3 reads CASSLGQGDNEQFF. For the CDR3, the DNA is TGTGCCAGCAGCCTGGGACAGGGGGACAATGAGCAGTTCTTC.

This clone occurred once. The chain uses TRBV5-1 and TRBJ2-1; D is undetermined. The CDR3 spans 12 residues. Trimming removed 0 bases from V and 7 bases from J, with 5 bases in between. The germline V gene has CDR1 SGHRS and CDR2 YFSETQ. CDR3 residues: CASSLVENEQFF. The CDR3 DNA reads as TGCGCCAGCAGCTTGGTGGAGAATGAGCAGTTCTTC.

V and J are TRBV27 and TRBJ2-2, with D hard to call. The germline V and J ends were trimmed by 5 bases and 2 bases, with 15 bases remaining between them. This CDR3 is 16 amino acids long. Germline CDR1 reads MNHEY; CDR2 reads SMNVEV (reference sequence). The chain's CDR3 is CASSPQTWVNTGELFF. As DNA, the CDR3 is TGTGCCAGCAGTCCCCAGACTTGGGTTAACACCGGGGAGCTGTTTTTT.

The chain uses TRBV6-1 and TRBJ2-7, with a possible D match to TRBD2 (6 bases). The germline CDR1 and CDR2 sequences are MNHNS and SASEGT. V lost 2 bases, J lost 5 bases, and 13 bases lay in between. This CDR3 has 14 amino acids. The CDR3 is CASSEQGGGNEQYF. CDR3 nucleotide sequence: TGTGCCAGCAGTGAACAGGGAGGAGGGAACGAGCAGTACTTC.

The rearrangement links TRBV12-5 to TRBJ1-1; D is possibly TRBD1 (6 bases). The CDR3 runs to 15 residues. V was shortened by 2 bases and J by 1 base, with 11 bases between the two germline ends. Germline V gene sequence: CDR1 LGHNT, CDR2 FRNRAP. The CDR3 spells CASGLLGQWNTEAFF. CDR3 sequence (DNA): TGTGCTAGTGGTTTGCTGGGACAATGGAACACTGAAGCTTTCTTT.

The V call is TRBV19, the J call TRBJ1-1, with TRBD1 matching 9 bases. This CDR3 comprises 15 residues. J was trimmed by 1 base and V by 7 bases; bases with no gene match: 7. Germline values: CDR1 LNHDA, CDR2 SQIVND (reference sequence). The CDR3 here is CASTLPDRGNTEAFF. The DNA of the CDR3 is TGTGCCAGTACTCTTCCGGACAGGGGGAACACTGAAGCTTTCTTT.

The gene calls are TRBV28 and TRBJ2-7; D gene unclear. Germline CDR1 is MDHEN and CDR2 is SYDVKM. V lost 5 bases, J lost 2 bases, and 10 bases lay in between. The CDR3 sequence is 13 residues long. CDR3 residues: CASSPSPTYEQYF. The CDR3 DNA follows: TGTGCCAGCAGTCCAAGCCCCACCTACGAGCAGTACTTC.

The chain uses TRBV2 and TRBJ2-2, with 8 bases identical to TRBD2. Germline CDR1 reads SNHLY; CDR2 reads FYNNEI. This CDR3 comprises 15 residues. Trimming removed 5 bases from V and 0 bases from J; junction bases left unmatched: 2. For the CDR3, the DNA is TGTGCCAGCAGTAGACTAGCGCCGAACACCGGGGAGCTGTTTTTT. As protein: CASSRLAPNTGELFF. Full variable domain (remainder filled in from reference TRBV2 and TRBJ2-2): EPEVTQTPSHQVTQMGQEVILRCVPISNHLYFYWYRQILGQKVEFLVSFYNNEISEKSEIFDDQFSVERPDGSNFTLKIRSTKLEDSAMYFCASSRLAPNTGELFFGEGSRLTVL.

The chain links TRBV19 to TRBJ2-7; TRBD1 matches 8 bases. The CDR3 is 13 residues long. Germline CDR1 and CDR2: LNHDA and SQIVND (reference sequence). The V and J ends lost 3 bases and 6 bases, in that order; junction bases with no gene match: 4. CDR3: CASSIQGASEQYF. CDR3 nucleotide sequence: TGTGCCAGTAGTATCCAGGGGGCAAGCGAGCAGTACTTC.

The V and J genes are TRBV7-6 and TRBJ2-3, with 14 bases matching TRBD2. The CDR3 contains 18 residues. Germline V gene lookup returns CDR1 SGHVS and CDR2 FNYEAQ. Trimming at V came to 0 bases and at J to 10 bases, leaving 12 bases not matched to a gene. The CDR3 reads CASSLARTSGGRAVAQYF. CDR3 DNA: TGTGCCAGCAGCTTAGCTAGGACTAGCGGGGGGCGAGCGGTTGCGCAGTATTTT.

V is TRBV11-2 and J is TRBJ2-1; 11 nucleotides match TRBD2. Losses at the gene ends were 2 bases for V and 0 bases for J; bases not matched to a gene: 3. The CDR3 is 17 amino acids. Germline V gene lookup returns CDR1 SGHAT and CDR2 FQNNGV. The CDR3, as DNA: TGTGCCAGCAGCTTACAGGGACTAGCGGCCTCCTACAATGAGCAGTTCTTC. Translated, it gives CASSLQGLAASYNEQFF.

This chain joins TRBV6-5 and TRBJ2-5, with D tentatively TRBD1 (6 bases). Germline V lookup: CDR1 MNHEY, CDR2 SVGAGI. The ends were cut back, 6 bases at V and 0 bases at J, with 11 bases in the middle. This CDR3 spans 14 amino acids. The CDR3 sequence: CASSWTAYQETQYF. The DNA for the CDR3 is TGTGCCAGCAGCTGGACAGCGTACCAAGAGACCCAGTACTTC.

CDR3 in DNA: TGCGCCAGCAGCTTGGGGGCCCTACAGGATGGCTACACCTTC. Translation gives CASSLGALQDGYTF. The chain carries TRBV5-1 and TRBJ1-2; TRBD1 might be the D (5 bases). Trimming left V 0 bases short and J 6 bases short, with 12 bases between. The CDR3 is made up of 14 amino acids. Germline values: CDR1 SGHRS, CDR2 YFSETQ.

This chain links TRBV10-3 with TRBJ2-5; D call uncertain. This CDR3 region has 13 residues. CDR1 and CDR2 from the germline V gene are ENHRY and SYGVKD. V lost 9 bases to trimming and J lost 5 bases, with 16 bases between them. The chain's CDR3 is CAIASGRGETQYF. CDR3 DNA sequence: TGTGCCATAGCCTCAGGCCGTGGGGAGACCCAGTACTTC.